This T cell receptor beta chain was sequenced for a study of blood T cell repertoires in COVID-19. Profiling relied on immunoSEQ multiplex PCR, and the TCRdb table lists in-frame clones only, not all of them. The table includes some 270,000 clones, approximately 90% detected once. V was pared by 3 bases and J by 5 bases, with 12 bases between. This CDR3 comprises 13 residues. CDR1 is SGHNT, CDR2 YYREEE, per germline (reference sequence). This sequence was found in a woman in her thirties with acute COVID-19. The chain uses TRBV5-4 and TRBJ2-7, with a weak D call TRBD2 (5 bases). Material for sequencing was PBMCs or T cells enriched from blood (not recorded which). The CDR3 DNA is TGTGCCAGCAGCTACCGGACTCGCCACGAGCAGTACTTC. Encoded protein: CASSYRTRHEQYF.